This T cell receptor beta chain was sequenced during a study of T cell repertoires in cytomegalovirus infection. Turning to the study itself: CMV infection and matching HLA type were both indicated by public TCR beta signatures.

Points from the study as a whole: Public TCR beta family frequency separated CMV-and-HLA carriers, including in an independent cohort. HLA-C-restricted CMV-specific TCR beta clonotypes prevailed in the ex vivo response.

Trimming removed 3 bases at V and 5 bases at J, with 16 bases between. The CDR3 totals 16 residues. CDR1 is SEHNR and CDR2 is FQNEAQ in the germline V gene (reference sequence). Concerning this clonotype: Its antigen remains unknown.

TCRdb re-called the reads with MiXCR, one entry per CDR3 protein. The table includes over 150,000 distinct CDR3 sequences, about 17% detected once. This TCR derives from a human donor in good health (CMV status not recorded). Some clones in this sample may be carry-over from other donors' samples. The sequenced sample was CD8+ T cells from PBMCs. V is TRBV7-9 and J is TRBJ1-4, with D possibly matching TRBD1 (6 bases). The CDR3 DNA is TGTGCCAGCAGCTTCCGCTCAACAGGGAGCAATGAAAAACTGTTTTTT. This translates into CASSFRSTGSNEKLFF. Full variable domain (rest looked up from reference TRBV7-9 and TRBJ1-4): DTGVSQNPRHKITKRGQNVTFRCDPISEHNRLYWYRQTLGQGPEFLTYFQNEAQLEKSRLLSDRFSAERPKGSFSTLEIQRTEQGDSAMYLCASSFRSTGSNEKLFFGSGTQLSVL.